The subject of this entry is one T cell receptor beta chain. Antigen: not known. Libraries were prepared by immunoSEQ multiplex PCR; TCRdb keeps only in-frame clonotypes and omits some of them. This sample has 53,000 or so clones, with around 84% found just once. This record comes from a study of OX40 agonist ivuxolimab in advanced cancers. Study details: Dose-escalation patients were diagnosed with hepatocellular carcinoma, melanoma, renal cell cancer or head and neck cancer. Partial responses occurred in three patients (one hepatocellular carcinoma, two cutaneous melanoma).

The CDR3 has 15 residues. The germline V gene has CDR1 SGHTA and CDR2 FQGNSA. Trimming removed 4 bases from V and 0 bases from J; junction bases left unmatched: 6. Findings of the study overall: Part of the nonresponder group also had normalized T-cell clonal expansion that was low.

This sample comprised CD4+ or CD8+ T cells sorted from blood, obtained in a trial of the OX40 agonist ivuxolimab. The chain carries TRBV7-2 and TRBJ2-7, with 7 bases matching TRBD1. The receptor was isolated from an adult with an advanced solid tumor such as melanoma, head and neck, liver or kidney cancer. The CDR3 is CASSYRGDSSYEQYF. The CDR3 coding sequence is TGTGCCAGCAGCTACAGGGGAGATAGCTCCTACGAGCAGTACTTC. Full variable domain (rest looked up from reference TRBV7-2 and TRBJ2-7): GAGVSQSPSNKVTEKGKDVELRCDPISGHTALYWYRQSLGQGLEFLIYFQGNSAPDKSGLPSDRFSAERTGGSVSTLTIQRTQQEDSAVYLCASSYRGDSSYEQYFGPGTRLTVT.